The subject of this entry is one T cell receptor beta chain. These data belong to a study of T cell changes during pregnancy in multiple sclerosis. Germline CDR1 reads MNHNY; CDR2 reads SVGAGI (reference sequence). The junction had 4 bases not matched to a gene; V was cut back by 8 bases and J by 5 bases. The CDR3 is 12 residues long. This table comes from immunoSEQ multiplex PCR, and its TCRdb copy is limited to in-frame clones, with some not included. Counted here are about 18,000 clones, 85% to 90% occurring once; the ten biggest clones make up more than 7.5%. The chain has TRBV6-6 and TRBJ2-7; 9 nucleotides align to TRBD1. The receptor was derived from a female donor with multiple sclerosis, enrolled in a pregnancy study. The sample consisted of CD8+ T cells from peripheral blood mononuclear cells, taken after pregnancy. CDR3 coding DNA: TGTGCCAGCGGGACAGGGATCGACGAGCAGTACTTC. Residues: CASGTGIDEQYF.